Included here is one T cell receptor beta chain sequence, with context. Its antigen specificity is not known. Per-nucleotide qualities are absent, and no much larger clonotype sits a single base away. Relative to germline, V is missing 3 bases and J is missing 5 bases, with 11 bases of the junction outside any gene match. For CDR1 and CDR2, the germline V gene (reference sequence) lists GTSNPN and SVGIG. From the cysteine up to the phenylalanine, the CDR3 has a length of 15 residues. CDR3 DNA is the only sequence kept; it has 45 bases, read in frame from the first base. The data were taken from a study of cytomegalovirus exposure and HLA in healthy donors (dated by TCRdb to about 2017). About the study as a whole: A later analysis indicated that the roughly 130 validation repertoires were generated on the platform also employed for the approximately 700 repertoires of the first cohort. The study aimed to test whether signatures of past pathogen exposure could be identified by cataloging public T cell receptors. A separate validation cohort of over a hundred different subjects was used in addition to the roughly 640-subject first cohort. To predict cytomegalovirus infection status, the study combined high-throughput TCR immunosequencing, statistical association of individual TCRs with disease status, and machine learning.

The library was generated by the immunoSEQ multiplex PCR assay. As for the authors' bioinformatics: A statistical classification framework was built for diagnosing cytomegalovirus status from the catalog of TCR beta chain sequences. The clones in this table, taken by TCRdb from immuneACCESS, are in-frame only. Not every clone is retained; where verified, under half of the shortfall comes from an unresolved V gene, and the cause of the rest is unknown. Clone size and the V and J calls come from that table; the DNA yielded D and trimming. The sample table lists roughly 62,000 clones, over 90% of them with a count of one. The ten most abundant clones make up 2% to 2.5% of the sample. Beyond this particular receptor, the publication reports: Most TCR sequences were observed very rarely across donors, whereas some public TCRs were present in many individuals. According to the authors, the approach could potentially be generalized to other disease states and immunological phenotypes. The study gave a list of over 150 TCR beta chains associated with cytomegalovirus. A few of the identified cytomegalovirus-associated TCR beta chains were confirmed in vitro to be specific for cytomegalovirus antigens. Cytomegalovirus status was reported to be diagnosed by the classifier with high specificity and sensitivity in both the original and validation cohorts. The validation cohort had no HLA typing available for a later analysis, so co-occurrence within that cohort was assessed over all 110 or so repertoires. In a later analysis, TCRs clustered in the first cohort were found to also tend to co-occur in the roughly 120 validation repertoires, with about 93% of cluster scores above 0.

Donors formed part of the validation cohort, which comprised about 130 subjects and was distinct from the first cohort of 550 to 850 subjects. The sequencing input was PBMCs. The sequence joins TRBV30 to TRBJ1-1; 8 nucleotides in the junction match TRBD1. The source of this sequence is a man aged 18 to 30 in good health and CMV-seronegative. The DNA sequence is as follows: TGTGCCTGGAGCCCCGGACAGGGCGGATGGACTGAAGCTTTCTTT. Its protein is CAWSPGQGGWTEAFF.